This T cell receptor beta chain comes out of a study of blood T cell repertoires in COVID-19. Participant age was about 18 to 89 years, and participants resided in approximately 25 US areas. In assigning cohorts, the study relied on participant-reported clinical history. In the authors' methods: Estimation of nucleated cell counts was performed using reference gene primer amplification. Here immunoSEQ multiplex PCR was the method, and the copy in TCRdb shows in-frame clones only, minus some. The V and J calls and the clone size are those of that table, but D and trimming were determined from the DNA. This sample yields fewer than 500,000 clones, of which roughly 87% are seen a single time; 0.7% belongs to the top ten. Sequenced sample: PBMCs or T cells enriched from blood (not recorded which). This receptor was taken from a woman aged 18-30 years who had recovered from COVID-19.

CDR3 loop: CASSEVTGGNSPLHF. CDR3 DNA sequence: TGTGCCAGCAGTGAAGTGACAGGGGGAAATTCACCCCTCCACTTT. The chain couples TRBV6-1 to TRBJ1-6, with 9 bases that match TRBD1. The CDR3 consists of 15 residues. The germline CDR1 and CDR2 sequences are MNHNS and SASEGT. V was pared by 1 base and J by 7 bases, with 2 bases of the junction left unmatched.